This T cell receptor (beta chain) came from a study of blood T cell repertoires in COVID-19. At the level of the study: The United States, Italy and Spain supplied acute and convalescent COVID-19 samples.

This table comes from immunoSEQ multiplex PCR, and its TCRdb copy is limited to in-frame clones, with some not included. The data hold about 110,000 clones, with roughly 84% observed a single time. CDR1 and CDR2 from the germline V gene are MNHEY and SVGEGT. V lost 6 bases and J lost 0, with 11 bases in between. The CDR3 contains 14 residues. Sequencing was done on a sample of peripheral blood. The TCR comes from a human donor in a cohort sampled during active COVID-19. The chain uses TRBV6-2 or TRBV6-3 and TRBJ2-5; D may be TRBD1 (5 bases). The CDR3 bases are TGTGCCAGCAGCTGGGGCACCCACCAAGAGACCCAGTACTTC. Its protein is CASSWGTHQETQYF.